The 31 T cell receptor beta chains below were found in one sample sequenced in a study of cytomegalovirus exposure and HLA in healthy donors. The PCR contained 60 Vbeta and 13 Jbeta primers. Measured with immunoSEQ multiplex PCR; TCRdb has only the in-frame clones, and not every one. Of 120,000 or so clones in the sample, around 85% were seen once. The sequencing sample was made of PBMCs. These receptors came from a man aged 35-49 years in good health and CMV-seronegative.

There are a few counts of this clone. The chain recombines TRBV5-5 with TRBJ1-5; 8 positions match TRBD1. CDR3 length equals 16 residues. V dropped 0 bases and J dropped 4; count of bases not matched to a gene: 6. Germline CDR1 and CDR2: SGHKS and YYEKEE (reference sequence). This CDR3 reads CASSLVGQGANQPQHF. CDR3 sequence (DNA): TGTGCCAGCAGCTTGGTTGGTCAGGGGGCGAATCAGCCCCAGCATTTT.

This sequence joins TRBV27 and TRBJ2-2; the D is unclear. This CDR3 is built from 14 residues. CDR1 and CDR2 from the germline V gene are MNHEY and SMNVEV (reference sequence). With 2 bases removed from V and 4 bases from J, the gap between germline ends came to 8 bases. CDR3 in amino acids: CASSLSRVTGELFF. CDR3 coding DNA: TGTGCCAGCAGTTTAAGCCGGGTCACCGGGGAGCTGTTTTTT.

V and J are TRBV27 and TRBJ1-3; no clear D. The ends were cut back, 8 bases at V and 7 bases at J, with 9 bases in the middle. This CDR3 is built from 11 residues. CDR1 is MNHEY, CDR2 SMNVEV, per germline (reference sequence). The CDR3 DNA is TGTGCCAGCCCCCGTCGGAACACCATATATTTT. Protein sequence: CASPRRNTIYF.

This chain joins TRBV9 and TRBJ2-2; tentatively, D is TRBD1 (5 bases). Germline CDR1 reads SGDLS; CDR2 reads YYNGEE. This CDR3 is built from 16 residues. The V gene lost 4 bases and the J gene lost 0 bases, with 13 bases spanning the gap. The CDR3 reads CASSPFGASNTGELFF. CDR3 bases: TGTGCCAGCAGCCCGTTTGGGGCGTCGAACACCGGGGAGCTGTTTTTT.

The chain has TRBV7-9 and TRBJ1-1; 8 positions agree with TRBD1. Per the germline V gene, CDR1 is SEHNR and CDR2 is FQNEAQ (reference sequence). There are 16 residues in the CDR3. V lost 5 bases, J lost 3 bases, and 11 bases stayed unmatched. The CDR3 sequence is CASSLSLTGGDTEAFF. The CDR3 DNA sequence: TGTGCCAGCAGCCTAAGCCTTACAGGGGGGGACACTGAAGCTTTCTTT. The variable domain in full, with the rest retrieved from reference TRBV7-9 and TRBJ1-1, is DTGVSQNPRHKITKRGQNVTFRCDPISEHNRLYWYRQTLGQGPEFLTYFQNEAQLEKSRLLSDRFSAERPKGSFSTLEIQRTEQGDSAMYLCASSLSLTGGDTEAFFGQGTRLTVV.

The chain uses TRBV30 and TRBJ1-5; D is perhaps TRBD1 (5 bases). The ends were cut back, 3 bases at V and 4 bases at J, with 10 bases in the middle. Germline values: CDR1 GTSNPN, CDR2 SVGIG (reference sequence). The CDR3 loop spans 13 amino acids. CDR3 nucleotides: TGTGCCTGGAGCGGGGGGGGAAATCAGCCCCAGCATTTT. This translates into CAWSGGGNQPQHF. The whole variable domain, filled in from reference TRBV30 and TRBJ1-5, reads SQTIHQWPATLVQPVGSPLSLECTVEGTSNPNLYWYRQAAGRGLQLLFYSVGIGQISSEVPQNLSASRPQDRQFILSSKKLLLSDSGFYLCAWSGGGNQPQHFGDGTRLSIL.

V usage is TRBV6-5 and J usage is TRBJ2-7, with a possible D match to TRBD2 (7 bases). Germline CDR1 reads MNHEY; CDR2 reads SVGAGI. The CDR3 sequence is 14 residues long. V lost 8 bases and J lost 2, with 16 bases in between. CDR3 in amino acids: CASFSRGATYEQYF. DNA of the CDR3: TGTGCCAGCTTCAGTCGGGGGGCCACCTACGAGCAGTACTTC.

Here the CDR3 DNA reads TGTGCCAGTATCAAGGACAGTGGGGGTCCACCTAAAGCTTTCTTT. Its protein is CASIKDSGGPPKAFF. The chain recombines TRBV19 with TRBJ1-1, with D possibly TRBD1 on 6 matching bases. With 7 bases removed from V and 9 bases from J, the gap between germline ends came to 24 bases. The CDR3 is 15 amino acids. Germline V gene sequence: CDR1 LNHDA, CDR2 SQIVND (reference sequence). The full variable domain, its missing parts supplied by reference TRBV19 and TRBJ1-1, is DGGITQSPKYLFRKEGQNVTLSCEQNLNHDAMYWYRQDPGQGLRLIYYSQIVNDFQKGDIAEGYSVSREKKESFPLTVTSAQKNPTAFYLCASIKDSGGPPKAFFGQGTRLTVV.

The chain is built from TRBV29-1 and TRBJ1-2, with 7 bases that match TRBD1. The germline CDR1 and CDR2 sequences are SQVTM and ANQGSEA. There are 12 residues in the CDR3. V lost 7 bases and J lost 0; bases outside the gene matches: 2. CDR3 sequence: CSEGTANYGYTF. The CDR3 nucleotides read TGCAGCGAAGGGACAGCTAACTATGGCTACACCTTC.

CDR3 protein: CASSTTGRLSPLHF. The CDR3 DNA reads as TGTGCCAGCAGCACGACAGGGAGGCTTTCACCCCTCCACTTT. This chain uses TRBV6-5 with TRBJ1-6; 7 bases agree with TRBD1. Losses at the gene ends were 6 bases for V and 9 bases for J; bases not matched to a gene: 8. The CDR3 extends over 14 amino acids. From germline, CDR1 is MNHEY and CDR2 SVGAGI.

V usage is TRBV5-1 and J usage is TRBJ2-2; TRBD1 agrees at 11 bases. V lost 4 bases and J lost 7; bases outside the gene matches: 9. This CDR3 spans 16 amino acids. Germline loops: CDR1 SGHRS, CDR2 YFSETQ. The DNA of the CDR3 is TGCGCCAGCAGCATACCGGACAGGGGGCTTGGCGGGGAGCTGTTTTTT. Its translation: CASSIPDRGLGGELFF.

J is TRBJ1-5 and V is TRBV4-2; 7 bases align to TRBD1. The CDR3 is 16 residues long. Germline CDR1 LGHNA, CDR2 YNFKEQ. The J segment lost 3 bases and the V segment lost 3 bases, leaving 8 bases of the junction unmatched. The CDR3 region has the DNA TGTGCCAGCAGCCAGGCTCCCGGGACAGACAATCAGCCCCAGCATTTT. Translation gives CASSQAPGTDNQPQHF.

The chain combines TRBV7-9 with TRBJ1-2, with 8 nucleotides matching TRBD1. Germline V gives CDR1 SEHNR, CDR2 FQNEAQ (reference sequence). The CDR3 covers 14 residues. Trimming took 0 bases from V and 8 from J; bases not matched to a gene: 5. CDR3 bases: TGTGCCAGCAGCTTAGCGCAGGGGGCGGACGGCTACACCTTC. Translation gives CASSLAQGADGYTF. Using reference TRBV7-9 and TRBJ1-2 for the parts outside the CDR3, the full variable domain is DTGVSQNPRHKITKRGQNVTFRCDPISEHNRLYWYRQTLGQGPEFLTYFQNEAQLEKSRLLSDRFSAERPKGSFSTLEIQRTEQGDSAMYLCASSLAQGADGYTFGSGTRLTVV.

This clone was found once. J is TRBJ1-2 and V is TRBV28, with 8 bases identical to TRBD1. The junction had 7 bases not matched to a gene; V was cut back by 8 bases and J by 8 bases. The CDR3 is 12 residues long. Germline loops: CDR1 MDHEN, CDR2 SYDVKM. The CDR3 region has the DNA TGTGCCAGCTTCCAGGGGGCGGGAGGCTACACCTTC. As protein: CASFQGAGGYTF.

The chain joins TRBV12-2 to TRBJ2-5; TRBD1 is taken as the D call from the table, unchecked against the DNA. TRBV12-2 is labeled a pseudogene. CDR3 length equals 16 residues. The CDR3 nucleotides read TGTGCAAGTCGCTTCTCCTTCCCAGGGGGTAAAGAGACCCAGTACTTC. Translating gives CASRFSFPGGKETQYF.

The gene calls are TRBV5-1 and TRBJ2-7, with D possibly matching TRBD1 (6 bases). V was pared by 4 bases and J by 2 bases, with 10 bases between. The CDR3 loop spans 13 amino acids. From germline, CDR1 is SGHRS and CDR2 YFSETQ. The CDR3 is CASSHGTTYEQYF. The CDR3, as DNA: TGCGCCAGCAGCCACGGGACAACCTACGAGCAGTACTTC. The full variable domain, in which reference TRBV5-1 and TRBJ2-7 provide the parts outside the CDR3, is KAGVTQTPRYLIKTRGQQVTLSCSPISGHRSVSWYQQTPGQGLQFLFEYFSETQRNKGNFPGRFSGRQFSNSRSEMNVSTLELGDSALYLCASSHGTTYEQYFGPGTRLTVT.

The rearrangement uses TRBV30 and TRBJ2-2; 7 bases fit TRBD1. Germline loops: CDR1 GTSNPN, CDR2 SVGIG (reference sequence). V lost 4 bases, J lost 8 bases, and 4 bases stayed unmatched. This CDR3 is 12 amino acids long. In DNA, the CDR3 is TGTGCCTGGACGGCAGGGGGTGGGGAGCTGTTTTTT. Protein: CAWTAGGGELFF.

The chain recombines TRBV6-6 with TRBJ2-5; D remains ambiguous. V was cut by 6 bases and J by 2 bases, with 4 bases left in between. Germline V gene data show CDR1 as MNHNY and CDR2 as SVGAGI (reference sequence). This CDR3 contains 11 residues. CDR3: CASSFQETQYF. The CDR3 coding sequence is TGTGCCAGCAGCTTTCAAGAGACCCAGTACTTC.

The rearrangement links TRBV2 to TRBJ2-3; tentative D call: TRBD1 (5 bases). Trimming pared 1 base from V and 0 bases from J, leaving 11 bases between. This CDR3 is built from 16 residues. The V gene's germline CDR1 is SNHLY and CDR2 FYNNEI. In DNA, the CDR3 is TGTGCCAGCAGTGAAGTAGGGGTGACTAGCACAGATACGCAGTATTTT. Its protein is CASSEVGVTSTDTQYF. The entire variable domain, with the rest obtained from reference TRBV2 and TRBJ2-3, is as follows: EPEVTQTPSHQVTQMGQEVILRCVPISNHLYFYWYRQILGQKVEFLVSFYNNEISEKSEIFDDQFSVERPDGSNFTLKIRSTKLEDSAMYFCASSEVGVTSTDTQYFGPGTRLTVL.

The J gene is TRBJ1-2, the V gene TRBV4-2, with 9 bases fitting TRBD1. CDR1 and CDR2 from the germline V gene are LGHNA and YNFKEQ. The V segment lost 3 bases and the J segment 3 bases; nucleotides outside the gene matches: 8. This CDR3 has 16 amino acids. CDR3 sequence reads: CASSQQQGARDYGYTF. CDR3 sequence (DNA): TGTGCCAGCAGCCAGCAACAGGGGGCGAGGGACTATGGCTACACCTTC.

The chain combines TRBV6-6 with TRBJ1-2; 8 bases fit TRBD1. This CDR3 region has 14 residues. Germline-derived CDR1 and CDR2 are MNHNY and SVGAGI (reference sequence). V was pared by 6 bases and J by 3 bases, with 6 bases of the junction left unmatched. The CDR3 loop is CASRRQGRDYGYTF. The CDR3 DNA sequence: TGTGCCAGCAGAAGACAGGGGCGAGACTATGGCTACACCTTC.

The rearrangement uses TRBV30 and TRBJ2-7; D remains unclear. Trimming shortened V by 1 base and J by 1 base, and 11 bases separated the two germline ends. CDR3 length: 14 amino acids. The germline V gene encodes CDR1 GTSNPN and CDR2 SVGIG (reference sequence). The CDR3 sequence is CAWSEPPRSYEQYF. The CDR3, as DNA: TGTGCCTGGAGTGAGCCGCCTAGGTCCTACGAGCAGTACTTC.

The count of this clone is one. The J gene is TRBJ1-1, the V gene TRBV11-3; TRBD1 matches at 8 bases. This CDR3 region has 12 residues. V lost 8 bases to trimming and J lost 1 base; unmatched junction nucleotides: 0. Germline CDR1 SGHNT, CDR2 YENEEA. The CDR3 spells CASGTGNTEAFF. CDR3 in DNA: TGTGCCAGCGGGACAGGGAACACTGAAGCTTTCTTT.

The chain carries TRBV20-1 and TRBJ2-7, with 9 bases identical to TRBD1. Germline-derived CDR1 and CDR2 are DFQATT and SNEGSKA (reference sequence). CDR3 length: 11 amino acids. V lost 7 bases to trimming and J lost 6 bases; unmatched junction nucleotides: 4. CDR3 bases: TGCAGTGTTACAGGGGGCGGCGAGCAGTACTTC. Protein: CSVTGGGEQYF.

V gene TRBV28 combines with J gene TRBJ1-4; no definite D call. This CDR3 is built from 15 residues. Germline values: CDR1 MDHEN, CDR2 SYDVKM. V was shortened by 4 bases and J by 4 bases, with 13 bases between the two germline ends. In DNA form, the CDR3 reads TGTGCCAGCAGTTCCCAGGAGGGCTATAATGAAAAACTGTTTTTT. This gives the protein CASSSQEGYNEKLFF.

The chain recombines TRBV6-1 with TRBJ2-2; D not resolved. V lost 0 bases and J lost 5, with 7 bases in between. Looked up from germline, CDR1 is MNHNS and CDR2 is SASEGT. This CDR3 is 14 amino acids long. Here the CDR3 reads CASSEAWATGELFF. Here the CDR3 DNA reads TGTGCCAGCAGTGAAGCGTGGGCAACCGGGGAGCTGTTTTTT.

The table lists this clone with a count of one. This chain connects TRBV5-4 to TRBJ1-2, with D maybe TRBD1 (5 bases). This CDR3 is built from 16 residues. Trimming stripped 6 bases from V and 3 bases from J, with 21 bases between. CDR1 is SGHNT and CDR2 is YYREEE in the germline V gene (reference sequence). The CDR3 reads CASTPWGRVGDYGYTF. DNA for the CDR3: TGTGCCAGCACCCCCTGGGGGAGGGTAGGGGACTATGGCTACACCTTC.

The chain couples TRBV7-6 to TRBJ2-7; perhaps TRBD1 as D (5 bases). Germline-derived CDR1 and CDR2 are SGHVS and FNYEAQ. The CDR3 totals 15 residues. Trimming pared 5 bases from V and 6 bases from J, leaving 20 bases between. The CDR3 spells CASSPSVTEAPEQYF. The CDR3 DNA reads TGTGCCAGCAGCCCCAGCGTGACAGAGGCACCCGAGCAGTACTTC. Supplemented by reference TRBV7-6 and TRBJ2-7, the full variable domain reads GAGVSQSPRYKVTKRGQDVALRCDPISGHVSLYWYRQALGQGPEFLTYFNYEAQQDKSGLPNDRFSAERPEGSISTLTIQRTEQRDSAMYRCASSPSVTEAPEQYFGPGTRLTVT.

This chain joins TRBV28 and TRBJ1-1; D gene unclear. V lost 3 bases and J 8 bases, leaving 10 bases between the germline ends. The CDR3 length is 12 residues. Germline values: CDR1 MDHEN, CDR2 SYDVKM. CDR3 protein: CASSLLRLEAFF. In DNA, the CDR3 is TGTGCCAGCAGTTTGTTACGACTGGAAGCTTTCTTT. The entire variable domain, with the rest obtained from reference TRBV28 and TRBJ1-1, is as follows: DVKVTQSSRYLVKRTGEKVFLECVQDMDHENMFWYRQDPGLGLRLIYFSYDVKMKEKGDIPEGYSVSREKKERFSLILESASTNQTSMYLCASSLLRLEAFFGQGTRLTVV.

This chain connects TRBV5-1 to TRBJ2-1, with 9 positions matching TRBD2. The V segment lost 4 bases and the J segment 1 base; nucleotides outside the gene matches: 9. The CDR3 is made up of 17 amino acids. The germline V gene has CDR1 SGHRS and CDR2 YFSETQ. The CDR3 protein is CASSPGLAGSSYNEQFF. The CDR3 nucleotides are TGCGCCAGCAGCCCTGGCCTAGCGGGGTCTTCCTACAATGAGCAGTTCTTC. The full variable domain, its missing parts supplied by reference TRBV5-1 and TRBJ2-1, is KAGVTQTPRYLIKTRGQQVTLSCSPISGHRSVSWYQQTPGQGLQFLFEYFSETQRNKGNFPGRFSGRQFSNSRSEMNVSTLELGDSALYLCASSPGLAGSSYNEQFFGPGTRLTVL.

A single count supports this clone. The rearrangement links TRBV6-5 to TRBJ2-7; perhaps TRBD1 as D (6 bases). Germline assignment: CDR1 MNHEY and CDR2 SVGAGI. V lost 7 bases and J lost 9, with 19 bases in between. The length of the CDR3 is 13 residues. CDR3 loop: CASNPDRRRGQYF. CDR3 bases: TGTGCCAGCAACCCTGACAGGCGGCGAGGGCAGTACTTC.